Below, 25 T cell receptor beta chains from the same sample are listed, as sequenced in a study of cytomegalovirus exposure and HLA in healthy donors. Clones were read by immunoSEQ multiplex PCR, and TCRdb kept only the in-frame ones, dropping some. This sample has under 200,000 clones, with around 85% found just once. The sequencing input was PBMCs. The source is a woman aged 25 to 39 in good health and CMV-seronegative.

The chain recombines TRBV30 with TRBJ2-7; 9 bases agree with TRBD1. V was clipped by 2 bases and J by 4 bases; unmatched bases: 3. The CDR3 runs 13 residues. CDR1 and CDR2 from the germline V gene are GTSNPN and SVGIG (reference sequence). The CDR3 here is CAWSPGQGYEQYF. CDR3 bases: TGTGCCTGGAGTCCAGGACAGGGGTACGAGCAGTACTTC.

This CDR3 reads CASSLVGQRGDGYTF. CDR3 bases: TGTGCCAGCAGCTTAGTGGGACAGCGTGGGGATGGCTACACCTTC. V is TRBV13 and J is TRBJ1-2; TRBD1 matches at 7 bases. CDR1 PRHDT and CDR2 FYEKMQ come from the germline V gene (reference sequence). This CDR3 has 15 residues. The J segment lost 6 bases and the V segment lost 1 base, leaving 8 bases of the junction unmatched.

This chain's CDR3 is CASSANSGMNEQFF. In DNA form, the CDR3 reads TGTGCCAGCAGTGCGAACTCAGGTATGAATGAGCAGTTCTTC. This chain links TRBV7-6 with TRBJ2-1; D unresolved. The CDR3 has 14 amino acids. Looked up from germline, CDR1 is SGHVS and CDR2 is FNYEAQ. The V end was cut by 6 bases, the J end by 7 bases, with 16 bases between.

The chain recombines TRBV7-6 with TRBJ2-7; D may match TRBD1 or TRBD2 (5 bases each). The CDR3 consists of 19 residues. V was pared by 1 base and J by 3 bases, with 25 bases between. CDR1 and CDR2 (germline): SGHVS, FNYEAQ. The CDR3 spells CASSLGSGHGAVQIYEQYF. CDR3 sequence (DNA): TGTGCCAGCAGCTTAGGATCGGGGCACGGGGCGGTTCAAATCTACGAGCAGTACTTC.

CDR3 sequence (DNA): TGTGCCAGCAGTGCCACCAGGGGAAACACCATATATTTT. Protein product: CASSATRGNTIYF. The V and J genes are TRBV6-1 and TRBJ1-3; no clear D. There are 13 residues in the CDR3. The germline V and J ends were trimmed by 4 bases and 4 bases, with 8 bases remaining between them. Germline lookup yields CDR1 MNHNS and CDR2 SASEGT.

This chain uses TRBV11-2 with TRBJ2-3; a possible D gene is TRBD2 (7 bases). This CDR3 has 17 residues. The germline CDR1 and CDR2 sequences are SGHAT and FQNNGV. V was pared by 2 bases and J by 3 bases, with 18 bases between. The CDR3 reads CASSLSFGGGGTDTQYF. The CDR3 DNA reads TGTGCCAGCAGCTTATCATTTGGGGGGGGCGGAACAGATACGCAGTATTTT.

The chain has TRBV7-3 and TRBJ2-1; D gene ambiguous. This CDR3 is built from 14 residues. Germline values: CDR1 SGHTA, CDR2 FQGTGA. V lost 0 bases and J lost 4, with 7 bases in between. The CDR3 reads CASSLTSYYNEQFF. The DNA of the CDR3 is TGTGCCAGCAGCTTAACTAGCTATTACAATGAGCAGTTCTTC. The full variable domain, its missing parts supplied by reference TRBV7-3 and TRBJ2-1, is GAGVSQTPSNKVTEKGKYVELRCDPISGHTALYWYRQSLGQGPEFLIYFQGTGAADDSGLPNDRFFAVRPEGSVSTLKIQRTERGDSAVYLCASSLTSYYNEQFFGPGTRLTVL.

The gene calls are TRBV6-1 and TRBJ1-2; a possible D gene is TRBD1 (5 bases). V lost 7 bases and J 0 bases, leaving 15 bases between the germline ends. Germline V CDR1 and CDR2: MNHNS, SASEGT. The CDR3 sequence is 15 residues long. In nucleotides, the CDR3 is TGTGCCAGCACCCAAACTGGGGGAGCTAACTATGGCTACACCTTC. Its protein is CASTQTGGANYGYTF.

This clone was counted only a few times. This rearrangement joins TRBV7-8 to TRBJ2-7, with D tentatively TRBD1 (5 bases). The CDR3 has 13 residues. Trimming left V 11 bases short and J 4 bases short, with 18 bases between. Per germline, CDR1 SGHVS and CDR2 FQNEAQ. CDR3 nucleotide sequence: TGTGCCTCGGGTTGGCAGGGCGGTTACGAGCAGTACTTC. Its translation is CASGWQGGYEQYF.

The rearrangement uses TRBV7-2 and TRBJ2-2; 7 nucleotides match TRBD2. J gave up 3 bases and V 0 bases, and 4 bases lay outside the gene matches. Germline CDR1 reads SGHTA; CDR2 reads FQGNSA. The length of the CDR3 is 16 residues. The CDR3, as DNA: TGTGCCAGCAGCTTAGCGGGAGGGCCTTACACCGGGGAGCTGTTTTTT. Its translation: CASSLAGGPYTGELFF.

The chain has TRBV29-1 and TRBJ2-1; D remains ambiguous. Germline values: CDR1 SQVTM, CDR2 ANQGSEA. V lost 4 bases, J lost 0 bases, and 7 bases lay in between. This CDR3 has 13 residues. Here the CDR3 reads CSVVWGSYNEQFF. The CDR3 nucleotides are TGCAGCGTTGTTTGGGGCTCCTACAATGAGCAGTTCTTC.

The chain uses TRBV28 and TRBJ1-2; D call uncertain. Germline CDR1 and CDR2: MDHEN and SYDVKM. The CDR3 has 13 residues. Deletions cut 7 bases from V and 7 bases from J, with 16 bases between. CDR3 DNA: TGTGCCAGCACCACCTTGGGAGTGGGTGGCTACACCTTC. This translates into CASTTLGVGGYTF.

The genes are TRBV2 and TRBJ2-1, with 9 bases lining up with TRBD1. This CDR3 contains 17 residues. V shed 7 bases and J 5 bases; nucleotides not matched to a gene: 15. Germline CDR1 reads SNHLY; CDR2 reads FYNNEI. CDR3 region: CASKRGPRGQGNNEQFF. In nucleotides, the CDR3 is TGTGCCAGCAAAAGAGGCCCCCGAGGACAGGGGAACAATGAGCAGTTCTTC. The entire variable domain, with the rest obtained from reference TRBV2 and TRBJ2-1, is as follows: EPEVTQTPSHQVTQMGQEVILRCVPISNHLYFYWYRQILGQKVEFLVSFYNNEISEKSEIFDDQFSVERPDGSNFTLKIRSTKLEDSAMYFCASKRGPRGQGNNEQFFGPGTRLTVL.

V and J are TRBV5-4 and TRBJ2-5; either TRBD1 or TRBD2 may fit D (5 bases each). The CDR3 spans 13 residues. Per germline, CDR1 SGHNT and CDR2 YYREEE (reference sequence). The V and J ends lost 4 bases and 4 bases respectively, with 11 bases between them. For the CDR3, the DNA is TGTGCCAGCAGCCCGGGGACCTTAGAGACCCAGTACTTC. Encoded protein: CASSPGTLETQYF.

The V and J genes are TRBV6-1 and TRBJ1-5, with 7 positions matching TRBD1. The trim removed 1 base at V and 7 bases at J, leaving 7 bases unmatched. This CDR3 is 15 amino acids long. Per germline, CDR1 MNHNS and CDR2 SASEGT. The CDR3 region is CASSEDRGSGQPQHF. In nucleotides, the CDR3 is TGTGCCAGCAGTGAAGACAGGGGTTCAGGGCAGCCCCAGCATTTT.

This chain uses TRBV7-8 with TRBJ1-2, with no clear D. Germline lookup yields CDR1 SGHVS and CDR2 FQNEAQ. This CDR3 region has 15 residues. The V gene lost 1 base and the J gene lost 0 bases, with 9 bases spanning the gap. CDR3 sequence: CASSLVSSANYGYTF. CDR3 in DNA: TGTGCCAGCAGCTTAGTATCGTCAGCTAACTATGGCTACACCTTC.

This CDR3 reads CASSLEQNTDTQYF. In DNA, the CDR3 is TGTGCCAGCAGTTTGGAACAGAACACTGATACGCAGTATTTT. This chain joins TRBV6-6 and TRBJ2-3; no clear D gene. This CDR3 has 14 amino acids. Trimming stripped 4 bases from V and 6 bases from J, with 14 bases between. CDR1 MNHNY and CDR2 SVGAGI come from the germline V gene (reference sequence).

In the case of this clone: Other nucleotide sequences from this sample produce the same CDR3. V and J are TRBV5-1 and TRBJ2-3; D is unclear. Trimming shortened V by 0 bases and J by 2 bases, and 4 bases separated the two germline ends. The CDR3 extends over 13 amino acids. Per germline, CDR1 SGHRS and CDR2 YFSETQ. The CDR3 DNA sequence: TGCGCCAGCAGCTTGGAACCCACAGATACGCAGTATTTT. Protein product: CASSLEPTDTQYF.

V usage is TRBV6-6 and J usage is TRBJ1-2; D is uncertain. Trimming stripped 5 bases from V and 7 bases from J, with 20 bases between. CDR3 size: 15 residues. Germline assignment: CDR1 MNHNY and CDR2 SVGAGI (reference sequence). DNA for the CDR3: TGTGCCAGCAGTACAACTCTTTCAGGAACGGCTGGCTACACCTTC. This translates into CASSTTLSGTAGYTF.

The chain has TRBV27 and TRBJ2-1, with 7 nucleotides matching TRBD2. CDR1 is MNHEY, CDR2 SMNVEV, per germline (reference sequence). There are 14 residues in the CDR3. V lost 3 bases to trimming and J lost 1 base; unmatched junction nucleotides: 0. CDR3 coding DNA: TGTGCCAGCAGTTTTAGCGGGTCCTACAATGAGCAGTTCTTC. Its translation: CASSFSGSYNEQFF.

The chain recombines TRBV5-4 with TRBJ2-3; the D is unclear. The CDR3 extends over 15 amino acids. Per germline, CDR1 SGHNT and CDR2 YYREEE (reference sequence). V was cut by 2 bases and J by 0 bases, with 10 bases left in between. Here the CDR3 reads CASSFGPQSTDTQYF. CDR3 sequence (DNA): TGTGCCAGCAGCTTTGGCCCGCAGAGCACAGATACGCAGTATTTT.

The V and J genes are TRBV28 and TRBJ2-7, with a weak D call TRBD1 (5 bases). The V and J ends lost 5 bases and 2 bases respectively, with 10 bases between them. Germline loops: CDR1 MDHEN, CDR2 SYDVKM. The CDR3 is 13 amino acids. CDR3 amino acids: CASSPDRTYEQYF. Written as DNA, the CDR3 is TGTGCCAGCAGTCCCGACAGAACCTACGAGCAGTACTTC.

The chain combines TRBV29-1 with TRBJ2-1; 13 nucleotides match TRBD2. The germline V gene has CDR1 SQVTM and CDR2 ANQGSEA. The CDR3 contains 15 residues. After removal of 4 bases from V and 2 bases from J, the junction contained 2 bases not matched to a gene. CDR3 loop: CSVVTSGGAYNEQFF. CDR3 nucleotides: TGCAGCGTTGTAACTAGCGGGGGGGCCTACAATGAGCAGTTCTTC.

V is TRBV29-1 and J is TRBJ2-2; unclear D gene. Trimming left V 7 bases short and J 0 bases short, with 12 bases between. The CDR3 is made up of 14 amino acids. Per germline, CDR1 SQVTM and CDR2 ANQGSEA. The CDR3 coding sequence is TGCAGCGCGTCCGGGCCCTCGAACACCGGGGAGCTGTTTTTT. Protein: CSASGPSNTGELFF.

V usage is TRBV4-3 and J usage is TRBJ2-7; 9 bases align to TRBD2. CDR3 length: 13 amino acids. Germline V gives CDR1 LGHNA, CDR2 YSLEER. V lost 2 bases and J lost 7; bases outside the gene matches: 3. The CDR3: CASSQYSGREQYF. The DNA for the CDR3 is TGCGCCAGCAGCCAATATAGCGGGAGAGAGCAGTACTTC.